Listed below are T cell receptor beta chains from one sample, sequenced in a study of lymphopenia after photon versus proton radiotherapy. Here immunoSEQ multiplex PCR was the method, and the copy in TCRdb shows in-frame clones only, minus some. The sample comprises fewer than 30,000 clones, roughly 90% of which are singletons, and 0.75% to 0.9% rests with the top ten. The sample consisted of peripheral blood, taken from a patient treated with photon-based radiotherapy. These receptors came from a woman aged 50 to 60 with cholangiocarcinoma. Both conserved end residues are part of each CDR3. D genes are given only for firm matches. Clone sizes are given selectively: once, few, many, or a class where the clone is expanded.

abundance,v_gene,j_gene,d_gene,CDR3aa,CDR3nt
once,TRBV28,TRBJ1-1,TRBD1,CASVVKGGQTEAFF,TGTGCCAGTGTTGTTAAAGGGGGCCAAACTGAAGCTTTCTTT
-,TRBV7-2,TRBJ1-2,-,CASSLEQTNYGYTF,TGTGCCAGCAGCTTAGAACAGACTAACTATGGCTACACCTTC
-,TRBV12-5,TRBJ1-4,-,CASSQGGFATNEKLFF,TGTGCTAGTAGCCAAGGGGGATTCGCAACTAATGAAAAACTGTTTTTT
-,TRBV5-4,TRBJ1-1,-,CASSLVSSGSTEAFF,TGTGCCAGCAGCTTGGTTTCCTCAGGGTCCACTGAAGCTTTCTTT
few,TRBV6-6,TRBJ2-5,TRBD1,CASRPTGGLETQYF,TGTGCCAGCAGACCGACAGGGGGCTTGGAGACCCAGTACTTC
-,TRBV7-2,TRBJ1-1,-,CASSSEGRVNTEAFF,TGTGCCAGCAGCTCGGAGGGCCGGGTGAACACTGAAGCTTTCTTT
-,TRBV14,TRBJ1-6,-,CASSQEGSSYNSPLHF,TGTGCCAGCAGCCAAGAAGGGAGCTCCTATAATTCACCCCTCCACTTT
once,TRBV7-8,TRBJ1-4,-,CASSLVEGSEKLFF,TGTGCCAGCAGCTTAGTGGAGGGTTCTGAAAAACTGTTTTTT
-,TRBV28,TRBJ1-5,TRBD1,CASSEDRDPNQPQHF,TGTGCCAGCAGCGAAGACAGGGACCCTAATCAGCCCCAGCATTTT
-,TRBV18,TRBJ1-1,-,CASSPPKGTTEAFF,TGTGCCAGCTCACCACCGAAGGGAACCACTGAAGCTTTCTTT
-,TRBV29-1,TRBJ2-7,TRBD1,CSVGQGAHEQYF,TGCAGCGTTGGACAGGGCGCCCACGAGCAGTACTTC
once,TRBV7-2,TRBJ2-1,TRBD2,CASNGLAGVPNEQFF,TGTGCCAGCAACGGGCTAGCGGGGGTCCCCAATGAGCAGTTCTTC
-,TRBV7-2,TRBJ2-7,TRBD2,CASSPTRPGGSDSYEQYF,TGTGCCAGCAGTCCTACCCGGCCCGGGGGGTCAGACTCCTACGAGCAGTACTTC
-,TRBV2,TRBJ1-1,TRBD1,CATDGQGGTEAFF,TGTGCCACCGACGGACAGGGTGGAACTGAAGCTTTCTTT
-,TRBV18,TRBJ1-4,-,CASFQGEANEKLFF,TGTGCCAGCTTCCAGGGAGAGGCTAATGAAAAACTGTTTTTT
-,TRBV7-9,TRBJ2-6,-,CASSSRDTLEGANVLTF,TGTGCCAGCAGCAGCCGGGACACTCTGGAGGGGGCCAACGTCCTGACTTTC
-,TRBV30,TRBJ1-2,-,CAWSTSYGYTF,TGTGCCTGGAGTACTTCCTATGGCTACACCTTC
-,TRBV6-5,TRBJ1-1,-,CASSYSDAEAFF,TGTGCCAGCAGTTACTCGGATGCTGAAGCTTTCTTT
-,TRBV18,TRBJ2-5,-,CASSPGSTGRGETQYF,TGTGCCAGCTCACCAGGGAGTACAGGGCGAGGAGAGACCCAGTACTTC
-,TRBV5-1,TRBJ2-3,TRBD1,CASSPLDRVGADTQYF,TGCGCCAGCAGCCCGTTGGACAGGGTCGGGGCAGATACGCAGTATTTT
-,TRBV11-2,TRBJ2-2,-,CASSLAFRRFF,TGTGCCAGCAGCTTAGCCTTTCGGAGGTTTTTT
-,TRBV10-2,TRBJ2-7,-,CASNERGALSYEQYF,TGCGCCAGCAATGAACGGGGGGCACTCTCCTACGAGCAGTACTTC
-,TRBV7-2,TRBJ1-2,-,CASSLDRQGWGTF,TGTGCTAGCAGCTTAGATCGCCAGGGGTGGGGCACCTTC
-,TRBV9,TRBJ2-1,TRBD2,CASSPYLSGANEQFF,TGTGCCAGCAGCCCCTACCTGAGCGGGGCTAATGAGCAGTTCTTC
-,TRBV5-6,TRBJ1-3,-,CASSRTAGRGNTIYF,TGTGCCAGCAGCCGGACGGCTGGGCGGGGGAACACCATATATTTT
-,TRBV7-9,TRBJ2-3,-,CASSLASDTQYF,TGTGCCAGCAGCTTAGCGTCAGATACGCAGTATTTT
-,TRBV2,TRBJ2-2,TRBD2,CASSVTSGGRTGELFF,TGTGCCAGCAGTGTCACTAGCGGGGGGAGGACCGGGGAGCTGTTTTTT
-,TRBV19,TRBJ1-2,-,CASSVIGARAESYGYTF,TGTGCCAGTAGTGTCATCGGGGCCAGGGCGGAGTCCTATGGCTACACCTTC
-,TRBV10-3,TRBJ2-3,TRBD2,CAISGPPGGGARDTQYF,TGTGCCATCAGCGGGCCCCCCGGCGGGGGGGCCAGAGATACGCAGTATTTT
-,TRBV4-3,TRBJ1-1,TRBD1,CASSRDRGLSTSNTEAFF,TGCGCCAGCAGCCGGGACAGGGGGCTTTCTACGTCGAACACTGAAGCTTTCTTT
-,TRBV5-8,TRBJ1-5,-,CASSLVPGFSNQPQHF,TGTGCCAGCAGCTTGGTCCCCGGCTTCAGCAATCAGCCCCAGCATTTT
once,TRBV27,TRBJ1-6,-,CASSSNPGPNSPLHF,TGTGCCAGCAGTTCCAACCCAGGGCCCAATTCACCCCTCCACTTT
-,TRBV28,TRBJ1-1,-,CASSLWISGNTEAFF,TGTGCCAGCAGTTTATGGATCTCTGGGAACACTGAAGCTTTCTTT
-,TRBV18,TRBJ1-1,-,CASSPFGGVPMNTEAFF,TGTGCCAGCTCACCATTTGGGGGGGTCCCCATGAACACTGAAGCTTTCTTT
-,TRBV27,TRBJ2-7,TRBD2,CASSLSRARGGGSYEQYF,TGTGCCAGCAGTTTATCCAGGGCCCGGGGGGGAGGATCCTACGAGCAGTACTTC
medium-sized,TRBV27,TRBJ1-2,TRBD1,CASSEEGAYGYTF,TGTGCCAGCAGTGAGGAGGGGGCTTATGGCTACACCTTC
-,TRBV27,TRBJ2-3,-,CASKGWGADTQYF,TGTGCCAGCAAGGGGTGGGGGGCAGATACGCAGTATTTT
-,TRBV7-8,TRBJ1-5,-,CASSESYRGNQPQHF,TGTGCCAGCAGCGAATCCTACAGGGGCAATCAGCCCCAGCATTTT
-,TRBV7-2,TRBJ2-7,-,CASSLGNSYEQYF,TGTGCCAGCAGCTTGGGCAACTCCTACGAGCAGTACTTC
-,TRBV15,TRBJ2-7,-,CATSRDWVYEQYF,TGTGCCACCAGCAGAGATTGGGTCTACGAGCAGTACTTC
-,TRBV14,TRBJ1-2,-,CASSQFQGWNYGYTF,TGTGCCAGCAGCCAGTTTCAGGGTTGGAATTATGGCTACACCTTC
-,TRBV7-8,TRBJ2-1,-,CASSSRDTNWGEQFF,TGTGCCAGCAGCTCCCGGGACACAAACTGGGGTGAGCAGTTCTTC
-,TRBV6-1,TRBJ1-1,-,CASSATMPHAEAFF,TGTGCCAGCAGTGCGACCATGCCCCATGCTGAAGCTTTCTTT
once,TRBV7-2,TRBJ2-1,-,CASRPRGNDEQFF,TGTGCCAGCAGGCCCCGGGGGAATGATGAGCAGTTCTTC
once,TRBV4-3,TRBJ2-5,-,CASSQGSRRQETQYF,TGCGCCAGCAGCCAAGGATCCAGGCGGCAGGAGACCCAGTACTTC
-,TRBV5-6,TRBJ1-4,TRBD1,CASSLTGGPLSDEKLFF,TGTGCCAGCAGCCTCACAGGGGGCCCACTCTCAGATGAAAAACTGTTTTTT
-,TRBV10-1,TRBJ1-1,-,CASSQALNTEAFF,TGCGCCAGCAGCCAAGCCTTGAACACTGAAGCTTTCTTT
-,TRBV7-2,TRBJ2-1,-,CASSLSYYGAVGYNEQFF,TGTGCCAGCAGCTTAAGCTACTACGGGGCCGTGGGTTACAATGAGCAGTTCTTC